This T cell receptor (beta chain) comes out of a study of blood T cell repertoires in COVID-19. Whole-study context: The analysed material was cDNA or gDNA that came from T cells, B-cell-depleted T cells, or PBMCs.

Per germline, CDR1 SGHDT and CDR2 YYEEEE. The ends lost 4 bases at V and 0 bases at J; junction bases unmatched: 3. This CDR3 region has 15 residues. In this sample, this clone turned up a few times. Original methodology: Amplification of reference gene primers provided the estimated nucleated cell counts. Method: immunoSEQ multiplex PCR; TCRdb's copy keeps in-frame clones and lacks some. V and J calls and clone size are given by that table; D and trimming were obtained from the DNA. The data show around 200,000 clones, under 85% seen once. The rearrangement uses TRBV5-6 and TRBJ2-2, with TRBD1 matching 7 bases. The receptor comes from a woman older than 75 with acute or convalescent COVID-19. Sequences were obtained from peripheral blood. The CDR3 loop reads CASSTGQPNTGELFF. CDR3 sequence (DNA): TGTGCCAGCAGCACGGGACAGCCGAACACCGGGGAGCTGTTTTTT.